Sequencing of this TCR beta chain was carried out in a study of CD8 T cells in Susac syndrome. This clonotype was recorded only once. An input of about 0.5 to 1 ug of RNA was subjected to reverse transcription using random hexamers. One entry per CDR3 protein results from TCRdb running MiXCR on the immunoSEQ multiplex PCR reads. The data show tens of thousands of distinct CDR3 sequences, more than 85% seen once. J was trimmed by 7 bases and V by 10 bases; bases with no gene match: 7. The CDR3 consists of 14 residues. The source material was CD8+ T cells from PBMCs. This chain uses TRBV12-3 or TRBV12-4 with TRBJ2-1; 13 bases map to TRBD2. This receptor was taken from a human donor with multiple sclerosis. The CDR3 loop is CATARLAGGNEQFF. DNA for the CDR3: TGTGCCACCGCCCGACTAGCGGGGGGAAATGAGCAGTTCTTC.